The clone carrying this T cell receptor beta chain was counted between two and nine times. Its antigen remains unidentified. This specimen belongs to a study of T cell repertoires in cytomegalovirus infection. Overall study context: Public TCR beta signatures indicated both CMV infection and matching HLA type.

Study outcomes and limitations: Predominance within the ex vivo response was attributable to HLA-C-restricted CMV-specific TCR beta clonotypes. Cumulative public TCR beta family frequency identified CMV carriers with the relevant HLA.

Germline CDR1 is SGDLS and CDR2 is YYNGEE. Trimming cost V 3 bases and J 0 bases, with 19 bases left between them. The CDR3 is 18 amino acids. In TCRdb, the reads were re-called with MiXCR into one record per CDR3 protein. The sample consists of about 130,000 distinct CDR3 sequences, more than 20% of them appearing once. Sequencing used PBMCs, sequenced either directly or after in vitro stimulation (not recorded which). The clonotype originates from a human donor in good health (CMV status not recorded). Some clones in this sample may be carry-over from other donors' samples. The chain uses TRBV9 and TRBJ2-1, with D possibly TRBD2 on 5 matching bases. The CDR3 nucleotides are TGTGCCAGCAGCGCAACTACCTCTGGCGGGTACTCCTACAATGAGCAGTTCTTC. Protein: CASSATTSGGYSYNEQFF.